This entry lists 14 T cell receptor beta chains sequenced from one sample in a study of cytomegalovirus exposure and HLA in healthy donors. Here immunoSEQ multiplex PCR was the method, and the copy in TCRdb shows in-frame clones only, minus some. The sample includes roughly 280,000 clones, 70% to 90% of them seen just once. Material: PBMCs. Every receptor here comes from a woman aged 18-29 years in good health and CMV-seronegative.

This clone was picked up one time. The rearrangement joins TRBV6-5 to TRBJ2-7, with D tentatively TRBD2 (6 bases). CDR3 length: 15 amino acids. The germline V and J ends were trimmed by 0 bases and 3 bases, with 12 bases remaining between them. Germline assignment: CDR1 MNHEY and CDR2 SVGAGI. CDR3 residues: CASSYSQADYYEQYF. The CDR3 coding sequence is TGTGCCAGCAGTTACTCTCAGGCGGACTACTACGAGCAGTACTTC.

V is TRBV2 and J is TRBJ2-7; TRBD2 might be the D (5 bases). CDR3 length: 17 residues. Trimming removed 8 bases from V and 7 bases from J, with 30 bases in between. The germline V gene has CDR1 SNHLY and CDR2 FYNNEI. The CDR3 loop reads CASPLFGQPSRGWEQYF. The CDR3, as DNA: TGTGCCAGCCCTTTATTTGGCCAGCCTTCACGAGGGTGGGAGCAGTACTTC.

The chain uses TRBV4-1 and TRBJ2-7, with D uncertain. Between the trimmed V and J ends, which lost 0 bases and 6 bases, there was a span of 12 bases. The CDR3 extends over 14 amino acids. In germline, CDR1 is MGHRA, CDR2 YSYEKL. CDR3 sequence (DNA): TGCGCCAGCAGCCAAGATCTTGGCTCTGGCGAGCAGTACTTC. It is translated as CASSQDLGSGEQYF.

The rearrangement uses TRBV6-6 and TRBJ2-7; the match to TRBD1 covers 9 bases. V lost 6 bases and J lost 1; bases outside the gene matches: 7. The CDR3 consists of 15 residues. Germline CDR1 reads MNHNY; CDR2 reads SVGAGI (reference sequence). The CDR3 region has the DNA TGTGCCAGCAGATGGACAGGGGACATTTCCTACGAGCAGTACTTC. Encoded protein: CASRWTGDISYEQYF.

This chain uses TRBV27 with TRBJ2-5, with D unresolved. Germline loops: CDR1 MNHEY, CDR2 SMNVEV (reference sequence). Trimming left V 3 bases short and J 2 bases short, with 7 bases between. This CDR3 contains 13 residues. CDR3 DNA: TGTGCCAGCAGTTTTTCCTCGCAAGAGACCCAGTACTTC. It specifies CASSFSSQETQYF.

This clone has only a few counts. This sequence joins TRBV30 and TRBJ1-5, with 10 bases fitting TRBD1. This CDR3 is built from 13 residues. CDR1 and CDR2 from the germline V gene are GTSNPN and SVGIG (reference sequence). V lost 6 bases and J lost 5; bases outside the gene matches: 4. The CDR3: CACGQGVHQPQHF. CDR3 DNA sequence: TGTGCCTGCGGACAGGGGGTTCATCAGCCCCAGCATTTT.

The CDR3 DNA is TGTGCCAGCAGTACCCCTTCTGGAGTCCTGGACACTGAAGCTTTCTTT. It encodes CASSTPSGVLDTEAFF. The genes are TRBV27 and TRBJ1-1, with unresolved D. Trimming removed 5 bases at V and 3 bases at J, with 19 bases between. This CDR3 has 16 residues. Germline CDR1 is MNHEY and CDR2 is SMNVEV (reference sequence).

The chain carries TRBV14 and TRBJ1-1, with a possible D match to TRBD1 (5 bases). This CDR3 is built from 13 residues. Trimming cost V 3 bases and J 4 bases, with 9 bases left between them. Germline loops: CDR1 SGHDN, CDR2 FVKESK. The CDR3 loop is CASSHLDSTEAFF. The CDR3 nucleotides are TGTGCCAGCAGCCACCTCGACAGCACTGAAGCTTTCTTT.

CDR3 amino acids: CASSERRETYGYTF. The CDR3 bases are TGTGCCAGCAGTGAAAGGAGGGAAACGTATGGCTACACCTTC. This chain joins TRBV6-1 and TRBJ1-2; D gene ambiguous. This CDR3 has 14 amino acids. Deletions cut 2 bases from V and 5 bases from J, with 12 bases between. The germline V gene has CDR1 MNHNS and CDR2 SASEGT.

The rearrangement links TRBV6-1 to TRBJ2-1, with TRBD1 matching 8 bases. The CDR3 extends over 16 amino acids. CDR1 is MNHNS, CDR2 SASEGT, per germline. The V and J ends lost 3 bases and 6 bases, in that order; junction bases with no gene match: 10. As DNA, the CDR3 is TGTGCCAGCAGTGAGCCGGGACAGGATATTTCCAATGAGCAGTTCTTC. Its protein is CASSEPGQDISNEQFF.

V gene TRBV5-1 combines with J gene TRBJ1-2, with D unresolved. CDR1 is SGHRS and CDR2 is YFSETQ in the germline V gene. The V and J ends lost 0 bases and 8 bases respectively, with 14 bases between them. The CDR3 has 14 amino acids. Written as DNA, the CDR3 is TGCGCCAGCAGCTTGGCCGCGGGAGTCGGCGGCTACACCTTC. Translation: CASSLAAGVGGYTF.

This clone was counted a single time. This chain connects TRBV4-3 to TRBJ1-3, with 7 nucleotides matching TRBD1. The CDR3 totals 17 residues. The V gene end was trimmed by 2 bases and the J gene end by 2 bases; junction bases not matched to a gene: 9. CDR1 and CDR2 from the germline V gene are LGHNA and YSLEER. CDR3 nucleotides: TGCGCCAGCAGCCAACACTCCCGGGACAGACCTGGAAACACCATATATTTT. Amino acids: CASSQHSRDRPGNTIYF.

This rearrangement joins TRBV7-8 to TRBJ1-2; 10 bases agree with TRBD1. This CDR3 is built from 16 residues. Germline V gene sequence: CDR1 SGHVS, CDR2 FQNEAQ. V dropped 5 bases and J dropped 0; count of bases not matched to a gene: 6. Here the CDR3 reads CASSPQTGGPNYGYTF. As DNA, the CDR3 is TGTGCCAGCAGCCCGCAGACAGGGGGCCCTAACTATGGCTACACCTTC.

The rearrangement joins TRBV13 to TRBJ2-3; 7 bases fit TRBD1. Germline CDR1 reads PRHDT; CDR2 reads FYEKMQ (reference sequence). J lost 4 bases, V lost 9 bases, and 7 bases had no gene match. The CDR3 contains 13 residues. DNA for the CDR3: TGTGCCAGTGGGAGACAGGGACCAGATACGCAGTATTTT. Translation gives CASGRQGPDTQYF.